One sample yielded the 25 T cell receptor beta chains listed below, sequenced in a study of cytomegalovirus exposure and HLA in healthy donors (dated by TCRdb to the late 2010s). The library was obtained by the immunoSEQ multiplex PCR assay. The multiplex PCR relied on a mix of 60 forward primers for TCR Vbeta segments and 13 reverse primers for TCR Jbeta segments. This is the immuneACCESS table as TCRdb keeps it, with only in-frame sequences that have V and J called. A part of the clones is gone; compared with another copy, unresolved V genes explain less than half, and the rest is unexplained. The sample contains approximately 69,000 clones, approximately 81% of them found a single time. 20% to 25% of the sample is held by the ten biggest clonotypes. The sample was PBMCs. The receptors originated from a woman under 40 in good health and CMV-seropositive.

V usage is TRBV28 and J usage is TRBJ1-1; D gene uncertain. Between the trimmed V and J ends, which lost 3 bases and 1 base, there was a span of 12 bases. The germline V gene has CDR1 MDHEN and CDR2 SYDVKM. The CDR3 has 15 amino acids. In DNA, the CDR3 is TGTGCCAGCAGTTTTCTGAATCGAGAGAACACTGAAGCTTTCTTT. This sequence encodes CASSFLNRENTEAFF.

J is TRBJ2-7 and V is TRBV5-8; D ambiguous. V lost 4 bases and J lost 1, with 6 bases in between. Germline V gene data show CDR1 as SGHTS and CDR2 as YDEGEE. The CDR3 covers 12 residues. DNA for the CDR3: TGTGCCAGCAGCCCTACTTCCTACGAGCAGTACTTC. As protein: CASSPTSYEQYF.

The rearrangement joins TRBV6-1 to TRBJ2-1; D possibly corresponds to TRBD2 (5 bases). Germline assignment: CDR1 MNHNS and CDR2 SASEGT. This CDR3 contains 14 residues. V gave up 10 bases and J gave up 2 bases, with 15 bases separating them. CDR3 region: CATGEGRTYNEQFF. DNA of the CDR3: TGTGCCACCGGAGAAGGGAGAACCTACAATGAGCAGTTCTTC.

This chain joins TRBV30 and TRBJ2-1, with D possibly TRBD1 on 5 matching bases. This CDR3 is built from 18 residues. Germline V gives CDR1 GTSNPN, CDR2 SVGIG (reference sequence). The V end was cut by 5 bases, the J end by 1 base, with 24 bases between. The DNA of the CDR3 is TGTGCCTGGGTAGGGGAACTATCCTATAGGACGTCCTACAATGAGCAGTTCTTC. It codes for CAWVGELSYRTSYNEQFF.

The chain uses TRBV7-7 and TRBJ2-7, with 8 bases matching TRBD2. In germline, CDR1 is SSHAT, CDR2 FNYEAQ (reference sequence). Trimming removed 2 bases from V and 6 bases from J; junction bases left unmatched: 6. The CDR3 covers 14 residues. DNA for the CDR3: TGTGCCAGCAGCTTAAGCCAGCGGGAGAGCGAGCAGTACTTC. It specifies CASSLSQRESEQYF.

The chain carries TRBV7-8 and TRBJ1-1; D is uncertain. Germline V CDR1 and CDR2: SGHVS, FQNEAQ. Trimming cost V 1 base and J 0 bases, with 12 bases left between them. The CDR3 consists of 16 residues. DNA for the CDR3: TGTGCCAGCAGCTTAGAGGCAGGCCTTATGAACACTGAAGCTTTCTTT. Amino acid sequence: CASSLEAGLMNTEAFF.

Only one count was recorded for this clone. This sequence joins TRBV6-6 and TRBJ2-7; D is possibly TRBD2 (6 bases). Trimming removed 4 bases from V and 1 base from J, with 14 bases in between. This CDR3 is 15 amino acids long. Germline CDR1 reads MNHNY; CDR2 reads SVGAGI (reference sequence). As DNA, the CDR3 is TGTGCCAGCAGTTTTAGTGGAGGGGAGTCCTACGAGCAGTACTTC. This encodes CASSFSGGESYEQYF.

The CDR3 spells CASSLSTLNTEAFF. The CDR3, as DNA: TGTGCCAGCAGCTTATCGACACTGAACACTGAAGCTTTCTTT. The V call is TRBV7-8, the J call TRBJ1-1; D gene ambiguous. Between the trimmed V and J ends, which lost 2 bases and 0 bases, there was a span of 7 bases. Germline V lookup: CDR1 SGHVS, CDR2 FQNEAQ. The CDR3 covers 14 residues. The full variable domain, rest sourced from reference TRBV7-8 and TRBJ1-1, is GAGVSQSPRYKVAKRGQDVALRCDPISGHVSLFWYQQALGQGPEFLTYFQNEAQLDKSGLPSDRFFAERPEGSVSTLKIQRTQQEDSAVYLCASSLSTLNTEAFFGQGTRLTVV.

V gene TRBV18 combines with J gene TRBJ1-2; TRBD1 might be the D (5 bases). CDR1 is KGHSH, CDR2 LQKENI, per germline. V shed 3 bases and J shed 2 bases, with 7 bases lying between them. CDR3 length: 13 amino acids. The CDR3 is CASSPGLNYGYTF. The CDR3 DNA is TGTGCCAGCTCACCGGGACTGAACTATGGCTACACCTTC.

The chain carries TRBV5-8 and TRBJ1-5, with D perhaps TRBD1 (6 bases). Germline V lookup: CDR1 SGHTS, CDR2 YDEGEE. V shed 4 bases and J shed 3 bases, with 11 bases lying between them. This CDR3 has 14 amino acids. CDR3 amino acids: CASSAGQINQPQHF. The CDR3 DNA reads TGTGCCAGCAGCGCTGGACAGATCAATCAGCCCCAGCATTTT.

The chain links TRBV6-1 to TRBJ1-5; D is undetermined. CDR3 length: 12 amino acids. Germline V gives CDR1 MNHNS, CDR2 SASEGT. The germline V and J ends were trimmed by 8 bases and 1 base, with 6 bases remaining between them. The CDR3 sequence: CASGQSNQPQHF. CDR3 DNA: TGTGCCAGCGGGCAAAGCAATCAGCCCCAGCATTTT.

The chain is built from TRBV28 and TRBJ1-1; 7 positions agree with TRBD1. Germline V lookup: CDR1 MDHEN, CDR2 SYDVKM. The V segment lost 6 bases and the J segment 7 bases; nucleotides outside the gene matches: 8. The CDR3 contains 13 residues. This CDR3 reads CASSSGQVIEAFF. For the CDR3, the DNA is TGTGCCAGCAGCTCAGGACAGGTTATTGAAGCTTTCTTT.

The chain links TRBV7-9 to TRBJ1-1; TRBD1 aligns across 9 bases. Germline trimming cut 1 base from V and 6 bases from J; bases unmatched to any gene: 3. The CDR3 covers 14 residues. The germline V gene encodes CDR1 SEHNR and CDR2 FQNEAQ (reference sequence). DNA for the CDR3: TGTGCCAGCAGCTTAGGGACAGGGGCGCCTGAAGCTTTCTTT. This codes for CASSLGTGAPEAFF.

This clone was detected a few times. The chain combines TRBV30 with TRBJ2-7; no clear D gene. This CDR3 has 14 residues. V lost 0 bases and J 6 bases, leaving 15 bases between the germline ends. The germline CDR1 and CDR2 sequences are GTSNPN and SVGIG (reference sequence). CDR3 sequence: CAWSVLGAAREQYF. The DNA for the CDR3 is TGTGCCTGGAGTGTACTGGGCGCAGCACGCGAGCAGTACTTC.

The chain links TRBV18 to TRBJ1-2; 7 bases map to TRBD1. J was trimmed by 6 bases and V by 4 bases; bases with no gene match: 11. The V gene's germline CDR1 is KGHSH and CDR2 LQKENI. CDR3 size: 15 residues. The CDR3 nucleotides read TGTGCCAGCTCACAGACAGGGCAAGCTCTTCATGGCTACACCTTC. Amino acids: CASSQTGQALHGYTF.

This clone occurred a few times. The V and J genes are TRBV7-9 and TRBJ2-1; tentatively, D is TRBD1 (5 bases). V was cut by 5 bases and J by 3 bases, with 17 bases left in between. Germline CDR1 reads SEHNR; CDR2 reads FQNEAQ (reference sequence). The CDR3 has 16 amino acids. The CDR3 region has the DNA TGTGCCAGCAGCCCAACGACAGCAACCAACTACAATGAGCAGTTCTTC. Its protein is CASSPTTATNYNEQFF.

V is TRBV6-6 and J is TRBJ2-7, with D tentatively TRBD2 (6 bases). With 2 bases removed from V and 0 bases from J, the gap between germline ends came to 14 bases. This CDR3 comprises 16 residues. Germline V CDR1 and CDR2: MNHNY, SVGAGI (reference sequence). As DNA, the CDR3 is TGTGCCAGCAGTTACACGGCGGGGCTCTCCTCCTACGAGCAGTACTTC. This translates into CASSYTAGLSSYEQYF.

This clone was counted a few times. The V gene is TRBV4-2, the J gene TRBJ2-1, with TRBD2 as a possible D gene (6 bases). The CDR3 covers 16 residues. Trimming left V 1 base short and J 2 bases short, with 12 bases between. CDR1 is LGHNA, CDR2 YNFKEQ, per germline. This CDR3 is CASSQGSAGTYNEQFF. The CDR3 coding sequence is TGTGCCAGCAGCCAAGGTTCCGCGGGGACCTACAATGAGCAGTTCTTC.

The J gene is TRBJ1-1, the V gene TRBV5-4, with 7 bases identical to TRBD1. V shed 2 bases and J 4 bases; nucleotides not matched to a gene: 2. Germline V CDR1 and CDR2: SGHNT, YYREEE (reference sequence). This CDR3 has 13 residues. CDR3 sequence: CASSLGQVTEAFF. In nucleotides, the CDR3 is TGTGCCAGCAGCTTAGGACAGGTCACTGAAGCTTTCTTT.

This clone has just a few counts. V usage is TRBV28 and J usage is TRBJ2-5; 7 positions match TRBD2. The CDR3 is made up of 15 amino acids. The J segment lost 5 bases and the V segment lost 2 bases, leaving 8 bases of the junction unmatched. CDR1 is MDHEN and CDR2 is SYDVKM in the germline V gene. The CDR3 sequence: CASSLGRRESETQYF. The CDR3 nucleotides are TGTGCCAGCAGTTTAGGAAGGCGGGAGTCCGAGACCCAGTACTTC.

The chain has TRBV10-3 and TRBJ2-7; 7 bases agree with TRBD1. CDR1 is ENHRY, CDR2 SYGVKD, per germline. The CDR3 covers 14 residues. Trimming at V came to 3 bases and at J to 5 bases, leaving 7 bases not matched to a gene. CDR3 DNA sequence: TGTGCCATCAGTGATAGACAGGGATCCAACGAGCAGTACTTC. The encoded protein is CAISDRQGSNEQYF.

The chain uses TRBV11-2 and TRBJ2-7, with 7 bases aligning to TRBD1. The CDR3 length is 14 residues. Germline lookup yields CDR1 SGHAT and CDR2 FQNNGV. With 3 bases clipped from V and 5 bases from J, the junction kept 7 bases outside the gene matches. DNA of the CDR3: TGTGCCAGCAGCTTGGGGGACAGTAACAACGAGCAGTACTTC. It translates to CASSLGDSNNEQYF.

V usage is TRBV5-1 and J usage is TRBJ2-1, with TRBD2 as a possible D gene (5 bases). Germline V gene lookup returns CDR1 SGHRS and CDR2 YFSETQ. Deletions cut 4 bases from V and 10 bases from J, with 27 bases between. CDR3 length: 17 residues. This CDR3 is CASSLSLVGLVMGEQFF. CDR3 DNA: TGCGCCAGCAGCCTCTCCCTCGTCGGACTCGTGATGGGCGAGCAGTTCTTC.

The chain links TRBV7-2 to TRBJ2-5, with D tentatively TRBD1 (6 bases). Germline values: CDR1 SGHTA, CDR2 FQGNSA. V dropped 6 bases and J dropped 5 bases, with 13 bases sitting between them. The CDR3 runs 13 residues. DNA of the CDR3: TGTGCCAGCAGACCCTACAGGGTGGAGACCCAGTACTTC. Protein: CASRPYRVETQYF.

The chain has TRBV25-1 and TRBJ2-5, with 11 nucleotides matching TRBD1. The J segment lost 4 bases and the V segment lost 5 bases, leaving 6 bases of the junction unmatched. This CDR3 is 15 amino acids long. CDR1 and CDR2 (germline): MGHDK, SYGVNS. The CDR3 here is CASSRAGTGGETQYF. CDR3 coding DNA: TGTGCCAGCAGTCGAGCCGGGACAGGGGGAGAGACCCAGTACTTC.